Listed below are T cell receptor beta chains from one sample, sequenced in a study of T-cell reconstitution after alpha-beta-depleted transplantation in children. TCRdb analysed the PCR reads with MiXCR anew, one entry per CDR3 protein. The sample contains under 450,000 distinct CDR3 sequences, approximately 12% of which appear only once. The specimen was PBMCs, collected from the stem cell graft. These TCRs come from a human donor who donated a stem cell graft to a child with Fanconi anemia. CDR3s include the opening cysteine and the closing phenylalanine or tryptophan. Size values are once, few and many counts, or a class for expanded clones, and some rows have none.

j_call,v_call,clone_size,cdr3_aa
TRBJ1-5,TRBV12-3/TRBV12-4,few,CASSPWDRVQPQHF
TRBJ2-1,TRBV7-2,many,CASSAYRGRAYNEQFF
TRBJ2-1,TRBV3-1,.,CASSPESGGYNEQFF
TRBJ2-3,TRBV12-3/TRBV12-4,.,CASSFGSGYGDTQYF
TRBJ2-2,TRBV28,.,CASSFQGFTGELFF
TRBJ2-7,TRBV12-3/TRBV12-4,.,CASRLTSANEQYF
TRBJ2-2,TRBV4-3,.,CASSQEDRETGELFF
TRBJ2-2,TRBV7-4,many,CAVHTGELFF
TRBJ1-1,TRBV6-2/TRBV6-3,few,CASSYSTGGPRAFF
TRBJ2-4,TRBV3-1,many,CASSPDGGADIQYF
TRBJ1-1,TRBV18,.,CASSPQKGGQTEAFF
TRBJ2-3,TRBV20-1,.,CSASEGSGTDTQYF
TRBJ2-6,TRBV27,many,CASSLRASGQGSAGANVLTF
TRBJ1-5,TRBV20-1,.,CSAKGQSARPNQPQHF
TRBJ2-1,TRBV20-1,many,CSARDRGRGGNEQFF
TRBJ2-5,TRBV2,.,CASSEAGGKGGETQYF
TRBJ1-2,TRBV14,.,CASSQRVTDSYGYTF